Below, one T cell receptor (beta chain) is given with its context. This clone was found a few times. Its target antigen remains unknown. The input lacks base qualities; no much larger clone sits a single base away. The entire amount of isolated RNA was reverse transcribed using the High Capacity cDNA Reverse Transcription Kit, so the sequenced TCRB transcripts were expressed ones. Deep immunoSEQ sequencing was applied to naive, central memory and regulatory T cell samples, giving an average of approximately 4 million total reads per sample. Sorted cells were lysed in RLT buffer, and RNA was extracted using DNase-treated RNeasy Micro or Mini kits according to cell number. To prevent cross-contamination, every cell subset was processed on its own, while patient and healthy donor samples were processed together. TCRB sequences were amplified from cDNA with the immunoSEQ multiplex PCR, producing 87-bp fragments spanning the CDR3 region. Sequencing of the amplicons was performed on the Illumina HiSeq platform. The original methods were these. PCR bias was computationally corrected using synthetic template baselines, reads within Hamming distance 2 were collapsed, and singletons that could not be merged were discarded. Reads were aligned against IMGT to assign V, D and J genes, CDR3 length and insertions or deletions at six rearrangement sites. Within each subset, clonotype counts were normalized to the number of sorted cells before true diversity and Gini coefficients were calculated with the tcR R package. The overlap coefficient, calculated on TCRB nucleotide sequences, was used to measure repertoire sharing. As a proxy for the pre-selection repertoire, out-of-frame TCRB sequences from naive cells were analyzed. TCRdb provides this immuneACCESS table in a form limited to in-frame rearrangements. Some clones are lacking; in checked studies, under half of them reflect an unresolved V gene, and why the rest are absent is not known. D and trimming were read from the DNA, whereas the V and J calls and clone size are those reported in that table. Within this sample are 450,000 to 550,000 clones, with approximately 30% of them counted one time only. The top ten clonotypes cover more than 0.055% of the sample.

This entry comes from a study of beta chain features in type 1 diabetes (dated by TCRdb to about 2018). Turning to the overall study: Patients and healthy donors did not differ in mean age, gender distribution, total cell number or subset yield. A total of roughly 100 million sorted cells were examined across all samples, and the number of cells per subset was strongly correlated with RNA yield. In the study, recently diagnosed type 1 diabetes patients and matched healthy donors were compared on the TCRB repertoires of their sorted circulating CD4+ T cell subsets. Regulatory and stem cell-like memory subsets were isolated from only 8 patients and about 8 healthy donors, whereas naive and central memory subsets came from all 28 donors. Summary of the overall study and its limitations: In all four CD4+ subsets, TCRB CDR3 length was moderately but significantly shorter in type 1 diabetes patients. At VDJ recombination sites, type 1 diabetes patients had fewer insertions and more deleted nucleotides, which implies abnormalities in thymic rearrangement. Naive, central memory and regulatory TCRB repertoires appeared more similar among patients than among healthy donors. Because small numbers of individuals were included in the HLA sub-analyses, any influence of HLA type on TCRB rearrangement was left unresolved. Because cDNA was sequenced instead of genomic DNA, highly expressing activated cells could be over-represented, though the groups showed no difference in activation or CD3 levels. PCR may preferentially amplify shorter templates, but because patient and control samples were amplified and corrected together, any resulting skew would affect both groups equally.

Each donor gave one peripheral blood draw, averaging approximately 0.12 L, which was collected into heparinised tubes. A BD FACSAria II and a panel including CD45RO, CCR7, CD25, CD127, CD95 and CD27 were used to sort naive, central memory, regulatory and stem cell-like memory CD4+ T cells. A purity above 95% was achieved for all sorted populations. PBMCs were separated immediately by Lymphoprep density gradient centrifugation and were stained directly, without being cultured. So that batch effects would be minimized, each experiment stained and sorted samples in pairs, pairing one healthy donor with one patient. The cysteine opens and the phenylalanine closes a CDR3 of 15 amino acids. The read is trimmed to its CDR3 DNA, 45 bases read in frame from base 1. The germline V gene encodes CDR1 SGHTA and CDR2 FQGNSA. The V and J ends are trimmed by 5 bases and 2 bases, leaving 13 bases between them.

This TCR came from a young man in good health. The material sequenced was naive CD4+ T cells from blood. The cell subset or site label corresponds to: true naive CD4+ T cells. The chain couples TRBV7-2 to TRBJ2-1, and possibly TRBD2, on 5 matching bases. For the CDR3, the sequence is CASSPSPGAYNEQFF. The bases are TGTGCCAGCAGCCCTAGCCCCGGGGCCTACAATGAGCAGTTCTTC.